This T cell receptor (beta chain) was recorded in a study of T cells in Graves' hyperthyroidism and ophthalmopathy. Whole-study findings and limits: Ophthalmopathy stood apart from stable hyperthyroidism in a 13 V-J model. Progression to ophthalmopathy was predicted a median of about 6.6 months early.

TCR beta CDR3 region amplification was performed from RNA transcripts. Researchers ran a first-round RT-PCR on the TCR CDR3 using the HTBI primer set. TCRdb analysed the multiplex PCR reads with MiXCR anew, one entry per CDR3 protein. The data show hundreds of thousands of distinct CDR3 sequences, over 12% seen once. Per the germline V gene, CDR1 is SNHLY and CDR2 is FYNNEI. V was pared by 10 bases and J by 7 bases, with 17 bases between. The length of the CDR3 is 13 residues. At least ten counts were recorded for this clonotype. Antigen specificity is unknown. PBMCs stemmed from 10 ml fresh peripheral blood.

The source is a man aged 18 to 29 with Graves' ophthalmopathy. The rearrangement links TRBV2 to TRBJ2-1, with D possibly matching TRBD2 (5 bases). The sample consisted of blood. CDR3 in DNA: TGTGCCAACTCCCGGGATTCTAGTAATGAGCAGTTCTTC. Protein: CANSRDSSNEQFF.